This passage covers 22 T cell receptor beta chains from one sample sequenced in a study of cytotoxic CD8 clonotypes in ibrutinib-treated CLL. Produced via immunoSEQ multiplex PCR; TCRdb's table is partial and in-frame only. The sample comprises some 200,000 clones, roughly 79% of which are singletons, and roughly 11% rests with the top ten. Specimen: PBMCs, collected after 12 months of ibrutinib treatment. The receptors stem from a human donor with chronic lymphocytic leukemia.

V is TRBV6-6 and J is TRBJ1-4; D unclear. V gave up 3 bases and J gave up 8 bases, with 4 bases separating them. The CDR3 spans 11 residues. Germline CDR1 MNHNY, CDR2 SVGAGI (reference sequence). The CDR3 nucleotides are TGTGCCAGCAGTTATCAAGAAAAACTGTTTTTT. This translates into CASSYQEKLFF.

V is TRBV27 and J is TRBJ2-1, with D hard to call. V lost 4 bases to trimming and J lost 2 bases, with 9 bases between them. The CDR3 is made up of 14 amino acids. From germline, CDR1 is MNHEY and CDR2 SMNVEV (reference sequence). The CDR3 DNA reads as TGTGCCAGCAGTTCTTCCCTTGCCTACAATGAGCAGTTCTTC. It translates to CASSSSLAYNEQFF.

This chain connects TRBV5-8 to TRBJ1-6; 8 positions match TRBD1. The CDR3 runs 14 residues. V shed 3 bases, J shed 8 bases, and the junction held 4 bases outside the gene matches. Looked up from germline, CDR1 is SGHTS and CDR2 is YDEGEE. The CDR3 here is CASSSGQADSPLHF. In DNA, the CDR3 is TGTGCCAGCAGCTCGGGACAGGCTGATTCACCCCTCCACTTT.

This CDR3 is CASSEPPRLVSEQYF. The CDR3 bases are TGTGCCAGCAGTGAACCCCCCCGACTAGTATCCGAGCAGTACTTC. The chain carries TRBV2 and TRBJ2-7, with a possible D match to TRBD2 (6 bases). The CDR3 totals 15 residues. V lost 2 bases, J lost 6 bases, and 17 bases lay in between. Germline V lookup: CDR1 SNHLY, CDR2 FYNNEI. The full variable domain, with the rest looked up from reference TRBV2 and TRBJ2-7, is EPEVTQTPSHQVTQMGQEVILRCVPISNHLYFYWYRQILGQKVEFLVSFYNNEISEKSEIFDDQFSVERPDGSNFTLKIRSTKLEDSAMYFCASSEPPRLVSEQYFGPGTRLTVT.

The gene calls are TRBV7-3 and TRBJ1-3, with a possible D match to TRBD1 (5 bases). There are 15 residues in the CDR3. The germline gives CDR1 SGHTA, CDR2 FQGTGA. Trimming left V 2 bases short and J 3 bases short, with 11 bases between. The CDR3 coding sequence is TGTGCCAGCAGCTTACAGGGAGGAGATGGAAACACCATATATTTT. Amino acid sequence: CASSLQGGDGNTIYF. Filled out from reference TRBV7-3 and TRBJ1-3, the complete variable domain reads GAGVSQTPSNKVTEKGKYVELRCDPISGHTALYWYRQSLGQGPEFLIYFQGTGAADDSGLPNDRFFAVRPEGSVSTLKIQRTERGDSAVYLCASSLQGGDGNTIYFGEGSWLTVV.

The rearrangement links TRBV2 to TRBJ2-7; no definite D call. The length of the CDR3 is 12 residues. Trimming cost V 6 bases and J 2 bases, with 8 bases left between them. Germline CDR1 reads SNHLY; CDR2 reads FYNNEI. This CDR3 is CASSPGPYEQYF. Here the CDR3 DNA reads TGTGCCAGCAGCCCCGGGCCCTACGAGCAGTACTTC.

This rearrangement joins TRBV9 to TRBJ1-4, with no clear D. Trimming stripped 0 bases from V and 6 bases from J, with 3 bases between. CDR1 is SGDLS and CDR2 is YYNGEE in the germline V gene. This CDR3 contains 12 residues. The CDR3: CASSVDDEKLFF. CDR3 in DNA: TGTGCCAGCAGCGTAGACGATGAAAAACTGTTTTTT. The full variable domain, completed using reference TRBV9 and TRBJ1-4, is DSGVTQTPKHLITATGQRVTLRCSPRSGDLSVYWYQQSLDQGLQFLIQYYNGEERAKGNILERFSAQQFPDLHSELNLSSLELGDSALYFCASSVDDEKLFFGSGTQLSVL.

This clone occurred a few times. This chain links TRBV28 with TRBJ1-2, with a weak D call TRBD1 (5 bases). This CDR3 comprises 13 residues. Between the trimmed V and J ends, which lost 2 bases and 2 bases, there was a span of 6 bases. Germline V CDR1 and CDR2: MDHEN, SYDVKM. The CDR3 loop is CASSLNRNYGYTF. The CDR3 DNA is TGTGCCAGCAGTTTAAACAGGAACTATGGCTACACCTTC.

CDR3 protein: CASSLSFPGGSYNEQFF. CDR3 sequence (DNA): TGTGCCAGCAGCCTTTCCTTCCCGGGGGGGTCATACAATGAGCAGTTCTTC. The gene calls are TRBV7-3 and TRBJ2-1; 8 bases are a match to TRBD2. This CDR3 is 17 amino acids long. CDR1 is SGHTA and CDR2 is FQGTGA in the germline V gene. Unmatched junction bases numbered 13, after V lost 5 bases and J lost 4 bases.

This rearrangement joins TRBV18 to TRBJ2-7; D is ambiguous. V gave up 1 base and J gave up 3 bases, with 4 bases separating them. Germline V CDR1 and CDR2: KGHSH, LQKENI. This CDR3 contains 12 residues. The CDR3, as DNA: TGTGCCAGCTCACCACAGAGCTACGAGCAGTACTTC. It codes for CASSPQSYEQYF.

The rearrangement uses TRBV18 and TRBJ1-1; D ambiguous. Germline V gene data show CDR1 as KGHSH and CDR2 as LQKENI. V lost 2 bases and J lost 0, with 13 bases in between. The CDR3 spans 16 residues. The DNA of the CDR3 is TGTGCCAGCTCACCAAGGGCAGCCAGAGTGAACACTGAAGCTTTCTTT. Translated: CASSPRAARVNTEAFF.

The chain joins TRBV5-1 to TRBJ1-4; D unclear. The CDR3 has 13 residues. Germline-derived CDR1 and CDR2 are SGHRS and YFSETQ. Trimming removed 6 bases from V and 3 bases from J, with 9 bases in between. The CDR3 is CASTYSSNEKLFF. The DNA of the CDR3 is TGCGCCAGCACGTACAGCTCTAATGAAAAACTGTTTTTT.

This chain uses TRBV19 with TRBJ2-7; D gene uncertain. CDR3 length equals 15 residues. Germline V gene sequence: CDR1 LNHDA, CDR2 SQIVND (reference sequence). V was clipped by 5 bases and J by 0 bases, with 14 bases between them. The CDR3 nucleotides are TGTGCCAGTAGTCCTCTGGCAGGCGGCTCCTACGAGCAGTACTTC. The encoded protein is CASSPLAGGSYEQYF.

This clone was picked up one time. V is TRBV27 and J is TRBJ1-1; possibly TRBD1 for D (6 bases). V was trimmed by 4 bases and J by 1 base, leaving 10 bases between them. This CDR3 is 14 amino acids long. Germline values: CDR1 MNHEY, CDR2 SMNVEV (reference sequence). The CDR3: CASSSQGWNTEAFF. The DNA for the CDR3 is TGTGCCAGCAGTTCTCAGGGGTGGAACACTGAAGCTTTCTTT.

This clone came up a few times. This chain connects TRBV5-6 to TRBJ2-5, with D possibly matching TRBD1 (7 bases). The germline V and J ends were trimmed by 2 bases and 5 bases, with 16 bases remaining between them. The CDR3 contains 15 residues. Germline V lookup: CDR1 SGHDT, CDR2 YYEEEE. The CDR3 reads CASSLGQDYRETQYF. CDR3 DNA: TGTGCCAGCAGCTTAGGACAGGACTACAGGGAGACCCAGTACTTC.

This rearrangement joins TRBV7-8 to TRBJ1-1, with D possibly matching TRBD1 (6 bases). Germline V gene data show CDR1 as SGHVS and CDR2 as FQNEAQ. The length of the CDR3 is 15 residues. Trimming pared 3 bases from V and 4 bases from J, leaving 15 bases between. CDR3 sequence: CASSFLTGWSTEAFF. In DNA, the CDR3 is TGTGCCAGCAGCTTCCTGACAGGTTGGAGCACTGAAGCTTTCTTT.

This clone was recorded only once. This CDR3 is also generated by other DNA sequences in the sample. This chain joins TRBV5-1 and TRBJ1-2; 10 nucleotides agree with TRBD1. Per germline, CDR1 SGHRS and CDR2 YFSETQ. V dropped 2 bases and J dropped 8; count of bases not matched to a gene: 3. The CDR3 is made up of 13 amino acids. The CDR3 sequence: CASSFGQGGGYTF. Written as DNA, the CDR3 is TGCGCCAGCAGCTTCGGACAGGGGGGAGGCTACACCTTC. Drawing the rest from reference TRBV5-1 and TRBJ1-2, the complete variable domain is KAGVTQTPRYLIKTRGQQVTLSCSPISGHRSVSWYQQTPGQGLQFLFEYFSETQRNKGNFPGRFSGRQFSNSRSEMNVSTLELGDSALYLCASSFGQGGGYTFGSGTRLTVV.

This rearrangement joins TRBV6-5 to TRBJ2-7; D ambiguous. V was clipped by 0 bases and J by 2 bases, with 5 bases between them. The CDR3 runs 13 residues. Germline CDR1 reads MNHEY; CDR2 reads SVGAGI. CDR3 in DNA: TGTGCCAGCAGTTACTCGAACACCTACGAGCAGTACTTC. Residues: CASSYSNTYEQYF.

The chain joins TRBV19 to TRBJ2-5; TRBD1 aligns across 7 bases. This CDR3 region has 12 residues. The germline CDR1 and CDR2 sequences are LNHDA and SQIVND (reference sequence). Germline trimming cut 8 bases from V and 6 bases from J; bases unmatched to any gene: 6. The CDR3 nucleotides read TGTGCCAGTGGGGACAGCGGCAAGACCCAGTACTTC. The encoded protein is CASGDSGKTQYF.

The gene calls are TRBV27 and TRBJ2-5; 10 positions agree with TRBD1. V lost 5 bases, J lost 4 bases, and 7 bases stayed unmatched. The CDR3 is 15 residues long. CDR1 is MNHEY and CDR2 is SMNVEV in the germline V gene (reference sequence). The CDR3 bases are TGTGCCAGCAGTCCTGACAGGGGGCTCGGAGAGACCCAGTACTTC. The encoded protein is CASSPDRGLGETQYF.

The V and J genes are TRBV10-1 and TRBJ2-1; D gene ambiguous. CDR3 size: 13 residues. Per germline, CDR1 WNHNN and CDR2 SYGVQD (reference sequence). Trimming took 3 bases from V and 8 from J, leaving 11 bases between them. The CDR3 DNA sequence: TGCGCCAGCAGTGACGGCCCACGGCATGAGCAGTTCTTC. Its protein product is CASSDGPRHEQFF.

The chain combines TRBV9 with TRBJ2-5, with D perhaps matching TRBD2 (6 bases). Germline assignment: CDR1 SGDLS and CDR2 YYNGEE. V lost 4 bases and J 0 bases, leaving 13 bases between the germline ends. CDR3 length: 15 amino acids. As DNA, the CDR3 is TGTGCCAGCAGCCCCCGGGACTTGTACCAAGAGACCCAGTACTTC. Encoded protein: CASSPRDLYQETQYF.